The 14 T cell receptor beta chains in this list originate from one sample, sequenced in a study of CD8+ T cells in alopecia areata. RNA was extracted and reverse transcribed into cDNA as the sequencing template. Profiling relied on immunoSEQ multiplex PCR, and the TCRdb table lists in-frame clones only, not all of them. The sample carries about 270,000 clones, about three fifths recorded once. Treatment noted: oral pan-JAK inhibitor, 5-10 mg twice daily. The sequenced sample was CD4+ T cells sorted from blood, obtained at roughly week 53, from a patient treated with tofacitinib. Receptors originate from a human donor with alopecia areata.

Points on this clone: Relative to the germline gene, one junction end is altered; a read error may explain this. This chain joins TRBV29-1 and TRBJ1-2; D gene ambiguous. Per the germline V gene, CDR1 is SQVTM and CDR2 is ANQGSEA. The CDR3 loop spans 9 amino acids. Here the CDR3 reads CSVLPGSPF. The CDR3, as DNA: TGCAGCGTTTTACCCGGGAGCCCCTTC.

This chain connects TRBV29-1 to TRBJ2-6; D is tentatively TRBD1 or TRBD2 (5 bases each). This CDR3 is built from 13 residues. V shed 6 bases and J shed 3 bases, with 9 bases lying between them. Germline assignment: CDR1 SQVTM and CDR2 ANQGSEA. The CDR3 DNA sequence: TGCAGCGTACTAGGGGTTGGGGCCAACGTCCTGACTTTC. Amino acids: CSVLGVGANVLTF. Based on the CDR3 plus reference TRBV29-1 and TRBJ2-6, the full variable domain is SAVISQKPSRDICQRGTSLTIQCQVDSQVTMMFWYRQQPGQSLTLIATANQGSEATYESGFVIDKFPISRPNLTFSTLTVSNMSPEDSSIYLCSVLGVGANVLTFGAGSRLTVL.

The CDR3 region has the DNA TGCAGCGTTGTAGTCACCTACGAGCAGTACTTC. Translated, it gives CSVVVTYEQYF. This chain uses TRBV29-1 with TRBJ2-7, with D uncertain. Trimming took 4 bases from V and 2 from J, leaving 6 bases between them. This CDR3 has 11 residues. Germline CDR1 is SQVTM and CDR2 is ANQGSEA.

Written as DNA, the CDR3 is TGTGCCAGCAGCTTAGCGGACAGGGGGGTCTACGAGCAGTACTTC. Translation: CASSLADRGVYEQYF. This sequence joins TRBV7-8 and TRBJ2-7; 10 nucleotides align to TRBD1. The CDR3 has 15 amino acids. The J segment lost 3 bases and the V segment lost 0 bases, leaving 2 bases of the junction unmatched. The germline CDR1 and CDR2 sequences are SGHVS and FQNEAQ.

The chain links TRBV30 to TRBJ1-4, with D unresolved. CDR3 size: 14 residues. Per germline, CDR1 GTSNPN and CDR2 SVGIG (reference sequence). V gave up 1 base and J gave up 8 bases, with 14 bases separating them. CDR3: CAWSAKSWSEKLFF. In DNA form, the CDR3 reads TGTGCCTGGAGTGCGAAGAGTTGGAGCGAAAAACTGTTTTTT.

This chain joins TRBV5-1 and TRBJ1-6, with 9 bases identical to TRBD1. This CDR3 is 15 amino acids long. V was pared by 0 bases and J by 10 bases, with 5 bases of the junction left unmatched. Germline-derived CDR1 and CDR2 are SGHRS and YFSETQ. DNA of the CDR3: TGCGCCAGCAGCTTGGAGGGACAGGGCGGCTCACCCCTCCACTTT. Translated, it gives CASSLEGQGGSPLHF. Full variable domain (rest looked up from reference TRBV5-1 and TRBJ1-6): KAGVTQTPRYLIKTRGQQVTLSCSPISGHRSVSWYQQTPGQGLQFLFEYFSETQRNKGNFPGRFSGRQFSNSRSEMNVSTLELGDSALYLCASSLEGQGGSPLHFGNGTRLTVT.

The chain combines TRBV5-1 with TRBJ1-1; D may be TRBD1 (5 bases). Trimming removed 4 bases from V and 5 bases from J, with 12 bases in between. This CDR3 is 13 amino acids long. Germline assignment: CDR1 SGHRS and CDR2 YFSETQ. CDR3 sequence (DNA): TGCGCCAGCAGCCTGTCGTGGGGGACTGAAGCTTTCTTT. The encoded protein is CASSLSWGTEAFF.

This clone was counted once. The same CDR3 arises from other DNA sequences in this sample as well. The chain links TRBV30 to TRBJ2-3; possibly TRBD2 for D (5 bases). Germline-derived CDR1 and CDR2 are GTSNPN and SVGIG (reference sequence). Trimming removed 0 bases at V and 4 bases at J, with 5 bases between. This CDR3 has 12 residues. The CDR3: CAWSVGADTQYF. CDR3 bases: TGTGCCTGGAGTGTCGGGGCAGATACGCAGTATTTT.

The chain carries TRBV5-6 and TRBJ2-3, with a tentative D call TRBD1 (5 bases). This CDR3 spans 15 amino acids. Germline CDR1 SGHDT, CDR2 YYEEEE. Trimming removed 0 bases from V and 1 base from J, with 9 bases in between. DNA for the CDR3: TGTGCCAGCAGCTTGGTTGGGGCAGGCACAGATACGCAGTATTTT. It specifies CASSLVGAGTDTQYF. Full variable domain (missing parts from reference TRBV5-6 and TRBJ2-3): DAGVTQSPTHLIKTRGQQVTLRCSPKSGHDTVSWYQQALGQGPQFIFQYYEEEERQRGNFPDRFSGHQFPNYSSELNVNALLLGDSALYLCASSLVGAGTDTQYFGPGTRLTVL.

The chain recombines TRBV29-1 with TRBJ2-6; 7 nucleotides align to TRBD1. The V segment lost 2 bases and the J segment 2 bases; nucleotides outside the gene matches: 6. The CDR3 has 16 amino acids. Germline V gene data show CDR1 as SQVTM and CDR2 as ANQGSEA. The CDR3 loop reads CSVEQFGQAGANVLTF. Written as DNA, the CDR3 is TGCAGCGTTGAACAATTCGGACAGGCTGGGGCCAACGTCCTGACTTTC.

In its sample, this clone was seen a few times. The chain joins TRBV30 to TRBJ2-7, with D possibly being TRBD1 or TRBD2 (6 bases each). Germline CDR1 and CDR2: GTSNPN and SVGIG (reference sequence). V lost 5 bases to trimming and J lost 4 bases, with 18 bases between them. The CDR3 runs to 14 residues. DNA for the CDR3: TGTGCCTGGGCTAGGAGGGGGGCCGTTTACGAGCAGTACTTC. This sequence encodes CAWARRGAVYEQYF. The full variable domain, its missing parts supplied by reference TRBV30 and TRBJ2-7, is SQTIHQWPATLVQPVGSPLSLECTVEGTSNPNLYWYRQAAGRGLQLLFYSVGIGQISSEVPQNLSASRPQDRQFILSSKKLLLSDSGFYLCAWARRGAVYEQYFGPGTRLTVT.

Note on this clone: Other DNA sequences within the sample encode an identical CDR3. The V and J genes are TRBV30 and TRBJ2-7; D is uncertain. The CDR3 has 11 residues. V lost 0 bases and J 5 bases, leaving 5 bases between the germline ends. Germline V lookup: CDR1 GTSNPN, CDR2 SVGIG (reference sequence). CDR3 coding DNA: TGTGCCTGGAGTGTACTCCACGAGCAGTACTTC. Protein sequence: CAWSVLHEQYF. Complete variable domain (other parts from reference TRBV30 and TRBJ2-7): SQTIHQWPATLVQPVGSPLSLECTVEGTSNPNLYWYRQAAGRGLQLLFYSVGIGQISSEVPQNLSASRPQDRQFILSSKKLLLSDSGFYLCAWSVLHEQYFGPGTRLTVT.

Only a few counts were recorded for this clone. The genes are TRBV30 and TRBJ1-2; no clear D gene. Germline loops: CDR1 GTSNPN, CDR2 SVGIG (reference sequence). CDR3 size: 12 residues. V was pared by 2 bases and J by 5 bases, with 9 bases between. CDR3 nucleotides: TGTGCCTGGAGTCCCGGACGGTATGGCTACACCTTC. Its translation is CAWSPGRYGYTF.

This chain uses TRBV11-2 with TRBJ2-3; no firm D call. V gave up 0 bases and J gave up 8 bases, with 6 bases separating them. The CDR3 extends over 12 amino acids. Germline V gene data show CDR1 as SGHAT and CDR2 as FQNNGV. The CDR3 sequence: CASSLEHSTQYF. The CDR3 coding sequence is TGTGCCAGCAGCTTAGAACATAGTACGCAGTATTTT.